These T cell receptor beta chains were read from a single sample in a study of T-cell reconstitution after alpha-beta-depleted transplantation in children. A single record per CDR3 protein comes from TCRdb applying MiXCR to the PCR reads. Found here are roughly 500,000 distinct CDR3 sequences, less than 35% of them singletons; the top ten hold 2% to 3%. This material consisted of PBMCs from the stem cell graft donor, taken from the stem cell graft. The receptors were gathered from a human donor who donated a stem cell graft to a child with aplastic anemia. Both conserved end residues are part of each CDR3. D genes are given only for firm matches. Clone size is given for some rows only: seen once, a few or many times, or a class if the clone is expanded.

few	TRBV6-5	TRBJ1-1	TRBD1	TGTGCCAGCAGTTTTCAGACAGGGGACACTGAAGCTTTCTTT	CASSFQTGDTEAFF
-	TRBV5-4	TRBJ2-5	-	TGTGCCAGCAGCCCCCCTGAACAAGAGACCCAGTACTTC	CASSPPEQETQYF
-	TRBV20-1	TRBJ2-2	-	TGCAGTGCTAGGGATGCAGGAATTGACACCGGGGAGCTGTTTTTT	CSARDAGIDTGELFF
-	TRBV12-3/TRBV12-4	TRBJ2-1	TRBD2	TGTGCCAGCATTGGACTAGCGGGATTTTACAATGAGCAGTTCTTC	CASIGLAGFYNEQFF
once	TRBV7-9	TRBJ2-5	-	TGTGCCAGCAGCTTGTCAGAAGAGACCCAGTACTTC	CASSLSEETQYF
few	TRBV7-2	TRBJ1-5	TRBD1	TGTGCCAGCAGCCCAGGGACAGGGAGTAGCAATCAGCCCCAGCATTTT	CASSPGTGSSNQPQHF
few	TRBV5-1	TRBJ1-1	-	TGCGCCAGCAGCTTCAGGGGCGCGGGTGTCGCTGAAGCTTTCTTT	CASSFRGAGVAEAFF
few	TRBV20-1	TRBJ1-2	TRBD1	TGCAGTGCTAGCGGACAGGGGGCAGAATACACCTTC	CSASGQGAEYTF
-	TRBV27	TRBJ2-1	TRBD2	TGTGCCAGCTTAGTGCTTGGCCCGGCGGGAGGGGCACACAATGAGCAGTTCTTC	CASLVLGPAGGAHNEQFF
few	TRBV6-2/TRBV6-3	TRBJ1-5	-	TGTGCCAGCAGTGACCCAGGGGCAAGTGGTCAGCCCCAGCATTTT	CASSDPGASGQPQHF
-	TRBV18	TRBJ2-5	-	TGTGCCAGCTCACCCATGTCAGAGACCCAGTACTTC	CASSPMSETQYF
-	TRBV20-1	TRBJ2-1	-	TGCAGTGCTACCGACAATGAGCAGTTCTTC	CSATDNEQFF
few	TRBV29-1	TRBJ2-3	-	TGCAGCGTTGAATCGGCCCGGACAGATACGCAGTATTTT	CSVESARTDTQYF
few	TRBV11-2	TRBJ1-4	-	TGTGCCAGCAGCCCTGGGACCGGTGAAAAACAACTGTTTTTT	CASSPGTGEKQLFF
few	TRBV20-1	TRBJ2-1	TRBD2	TGCAGTGCTAATAGCGGGAGCTCCTACAATGAGCAGTTCTTC	CSANSGSSYNEQFF
few	TRBV7-9	TRBJ2-7	-	TGTGCCAGCAGCTTAGCCCTCGAGCAGTACTTC	CASSLALEQYF
-	TRBV29-1	TRBJ2-5	-	TGCAGCGCAATCCGGGACGGGGAGACCCAGTACTTC	CSAIRDGETQYF
few	TRBV19	TRBJ2-6	TRBD1	TGTGCCAGTAGAACCCGGGACAGAGACTCTGGGGCCAACGTCCTGACTTTC	CASRTRDRDSGANVLTF
-	TRBV29-1	TRBJ1-3	TRBD1	TGCAGCGGGACCGACAGGGGTCTGGGAAACACCATATATTTT	CSGTDRGLGNTIYF
few	TRBV5-1	TRBJ2-1	TRBD2	TGCGCCAGCAGTAAAAACGGGCGGGAGGCTGAGCAGTTCTTC	CASSKNGREAEQFF
few	TRBV5-1	TRBJ2-1	TRBD1	TGCGCCAGCAGCTTGGGGACAGGGGACACCTTCGAGCAGTTCTTC	CASSLGTGDTFEQFF
-	TRBV4-1	TRBJ2-1	-	TGCGCCAGCAGCCAGCTCCTCGGGAGCTCCTACAATGAGCAGTTCTTC	CASSQLLGSSYNEQFF
-	TRBV19	TRBJ1-5	-	TGTGCCAGTAGTAATTCAGGGTCTAACAATCAGCCCCAGCATTTT	CASSNSGSNNQPQHF
-	TRBV15	TRBJ2-1	-	TGTGCCACCAGCAGAGCCACTAGTCCCGGCTACAATGAGCAGTTCTTC	CATSRATSPGYNEQFF
few	TRBV7-2	TRBJ2-5	TRBD2	TGTGCCAGCAGCTTAGCGCAACTAGCGGGAGTAAAGACCCAGTACTTC	CASSLAQLAGVKTQYF
-	TRBV12-3/TRBV12-4	TRBJ2-1	TRBD2	TGTGCCAGCAGGGAGCGGGATAAAGGGAATGAGCAGTTCTTC	CASRERDKGNEQFF
few	TRBV18	TRBJ2-1	-	TGTGCCAGCTCACCCCGTAGGGAGCCCTACAATGAGCAGTTCTTC	CASSPRREPYNEQFF
few	TRBV7-2	TRBJ1-2	-	TGTGCCAGCAGCGGGGTGCGGGGGTCGGGCTACACCTTC	CASSGVRGSGYTF
-	TRBV19	TRBJ1-5	-	TGTGCCAGTGCGGTCCTCGGCAATCAGCCCCAGCATTTT	CASAVLGNQPQHF
many	TRBV20-1	TRBJ1-1	TRBD1	TGCAGTGCTAGAGATCGGGTCGAAAAGGGACAGTTGGAAGCTTTCTTT	CSARDRVEKGQLEAFF
-	TRBV9	TRBJ1-1	TRBD1	TGTGCCAGCAGCGTAGGGGGCAGGGGGACGAACACTGAAGCTTTCTTT	CASSVGGRGTNTEAFF
-	TRBV7-6	TRBJ2-3	-	TGTGCCAGCAGCTTAGGCTGGGGGAAACATACGCAGTATTTT	CASSLGWGKHTQYF
few	TRBV30	TRBJ2-1	TRBD2	TGTGCCTCCCTCACTAGCGGGAGGTACTACAATGAGCAGTTCTTC	CASLTSGRYYNEQFF
-	TRBV4-2	TRBJ1-4	-	TGTGCCAGCAGCCCCAACGCTCTAGGGGGACAAAAACTGTTTTTT	CASSPNALGGQKLFF
-	TRBV4-1	TRBJ1-4	-	TGCGCCAGCAGCCAAGGACGCGGGGGAAAACTGTTTTTT	CASSQGRGGKLFF
-	TRBV18	TRBJ2-5	-	TGTGCCAGCTCACCCGTCCGGTCCGGTCGAGAGACCCAGTACTTC	CASSPVRSGRETQYF
-	TRBV5-1	TRBJ2-1	TRBD2	TGCGCCAGCAGCTTCGGGGGGGGAACAAATGAGCAGTTCTTC	CASSFGGGTNEQFF
few	TRBV6-5	TRBJ1-1	-	TGTGCCAGCAGTTCGCGGTTCACTGAAGCTTTCTTT	CASSSRFTEAFF
few	TRBV29-1	TRBJ1-1	TRBD1	TGCAGCGTGGGGGACAGAGTAAACACTGAAGCTTTCTTT	CSVGDRVNTEAFF
-	TRBV7-9	TRBJ2-1	-	TGTGCCAGCAGCTTAGGTATGATCTCTGGGAATGAGCAGTTCTTC	CASSLGMISGNEQFF
few	TRBV29-1	TRBJ2-1	-	TGCAGCCTAGGGGGGAGCTCCTACAATGAGCAGTTCTTC	CSLGGSSYNEQFF
-	TRBV5-6	TRBJ2-5	-	TGTGCCAGCAGCTTCGAAATTACGAACCAAGAGACCCAGTACTTC	CASSFEITNQETQYF
-	TRBV4-3	TRBJ2-2	TRBD1	TGCGCCAGCAGCCAAGAGCGAGGGGGCTCCGGGGAGCTGTTTTTT	CASSQERGGSGELFF
-	TRBV12-3/TRBV12-4	TRBJ1-5	-	TGTGCCAGCAGTTTAGTGCCTCAGCCCCAGCATTTT	CASSLVPQPQHF
once	TRBV19	TRBJ2-5	-	TGTGCCAGTAGTTACACAGGGGAGACCCAGTACTTC	CASSYTGETQYF
few	TRBV3-1	TRBJ1-6	-	TGTGCCAGCAGCCAAGGGACAGATTCACCCCTCCACTTT	CASSQGTDSPLHF
-	TRBV6-5	TRBJ2-1	-	TGTGCCAGCAGTTACCACCGGGCCCAAGGCCCAAGCTCCTACAATGAGCAGTTCTTC	CASSYHRAQGPSSYNEQFF
few	TRBV27	TRBJ1-4	-	TGTGCCAGCAGTTTAGTGTCAACTAATGAAAAACTGTTTTTT	CASSLVSTNEKLFF
-	TRBV3-1	TRBJ2-1	TRBD2	TGTGCCAGCAGCCAAGATGCTAGCGGGAGCTCCTACAATGAGCAGTTCTTC	CASSQDASGSSYNEQFF
few	TRBV4-3	TRBJ1-1	TRBD1	TGCGCCAGCAGCCAAGTGGTTGTGGGACAGGGGGGAACTGAAGCTTTCTTT	CASSQVVVGQGGTEAFF
few	TRBV6-5	TRBJ1-2	TRBD1	TGTGCCAGCGGGACAGGGGGTGGCTACACCTTC	CASGTGGGYTF
-	TRBV10-3	TRBJ1-6	-	TGTGCCATCAGGGCGGGTCACGATAATTCACCCCTCCACTTT	CAIRAGHDNSPLHF
-	TRBV10-3	TRBJ1-1	TRBD1	TGTGCCATCAGTGAAAGGAGGCAGGGGGGCACTGAAGCTTTCTTT	CAISERRQGGTEAFF
few	TRBV20-1	TRBJ1-5	-	TGCAGTGCTATCCCCCCAGGGGATGCACAGCCCCAGCATTTT	CSAIPPGDAQPQHF
-	TRBV10-2	TRBJ1-5	-	TGCGCCACTGCGGACGGTAATCAGCCCCAGCATTTT	CATADGNQPQHF
-	TRBV5-1	TRBJ1-3	-	TGCGCCAGCAGCTTGTCCCCAGAACCTGGAAACACCATATATTTT	CASSLSPEPGNTIYF
-	TRBV29-1	TRBJ1-3	-	TGCAGCGTTCGATTGAGCACACACTCTGGAAACACCATATATTTT	CSVRLSTHSGNTIYF
-	TRBV5-1	TRBJ1-5	-	TGCGCCAGCAGCCCAACCGACGGTAGCAATCAGCCCCAGCATTTT	CASSPTDGSNQPQHF